The T cell receptor beta chain under discussion was sequenced for a study of human T cells and chemical hapten exposure. Overall study findings and caveats: With regard to DPC sensitization, TCRs above 1 in 1000 frequency did not change.

Within the library, unique molecular identifiers were attached to each individual cDNA molecule. As processed by the authors: Between roughly 20,000 and 700,000 TCRs appeared in each sample, and the median stood at 95,638. TCRdb itself ran the RACE reads through MiXCR, one entry per CDR3 protein. The V and J calls were determined by TCRdb, not by the authors. Among some 330,000 distinct CDR3 sequences, approximately 5.8% were seen once, and the ten largest hold over 7%. About this clonotype itself: Its antigen is currently unknown.

Time point: pre-sensitization, week 0. Stated treatment: therapeutic diphenylcyclopropenone sensitization with weekly scalp DPC. Germline V gene data show CDR1 as SGHRS and CDR2 as YFSETQ. The V end was cut by 0 bases, the J end by 5 bases, with 17 bases between. The CDR3 is 16 residues long. This sequence originates from a woman younger than 35 with alopecia areata. Some clones in this sample may be carry-over from other donors' samples. The sequencing used whole blood, collected in connection with sensitization to the hapten diphenylcyclopropenone (DPC). This rearrangement joins TRBV5-1 to TRBJ2-5, with a possible D match to TRBD2 (6 bases). Here the CDR3 reads CASSLGWRGLEETQYF. CDR3 nucleotide sequence: TGCGCCAGCAGCTTGGGGTGGCGGGGCCTAGAGGAGACCCAGTACTTC.